There are a few counts of the clone carrying this T cell receptor beta chain. Germline values: CDR1 DFQATT, CDR2 SNEGSKA (reference sequence). This CDR3 is built from 15 residues. J was trimmed by 2 bases and V by 3 bases; bases with no gene match: 10. The data stem from a study of regulatory T cells in long-lasting Graves disease. Time point reported: newly diagnosed GD, antithyroid drugs for less than 3 months. The TCR library was made from RNA extracted from PBMCs. Researchers made TCR beta libraries by using iRepertoire HTBI primers and running Arm-PCR on CDR3 regions. TCRdb processed the multiplex PCR reads anew with MiXCR; each CDR3 protein has one entry. The table lists some 370,000 distinct CDR3 sequences, approximately 10% of them singletons. This sample also belongs to another study, concerning T cells in Graves' hyperthyroidism and ophthalmopathy.

The sequencing used peripheral blood mononuclear cells (PBMCs), collected at new diagnosis, from a patient treated with antithyroid drugs. The source is a woman in her late teens or twenties with Graves disease. This chain uses TRBV20-1 with TRBJ2-7; 7 nucleotides align to TRBD2. DNA for the CDR3: TGCAGTGCTAGCGTGGCTAGCGGTGGTACCTACGAGCAGTACTTC. Amino acids: CSASVASGGTYEQYF.